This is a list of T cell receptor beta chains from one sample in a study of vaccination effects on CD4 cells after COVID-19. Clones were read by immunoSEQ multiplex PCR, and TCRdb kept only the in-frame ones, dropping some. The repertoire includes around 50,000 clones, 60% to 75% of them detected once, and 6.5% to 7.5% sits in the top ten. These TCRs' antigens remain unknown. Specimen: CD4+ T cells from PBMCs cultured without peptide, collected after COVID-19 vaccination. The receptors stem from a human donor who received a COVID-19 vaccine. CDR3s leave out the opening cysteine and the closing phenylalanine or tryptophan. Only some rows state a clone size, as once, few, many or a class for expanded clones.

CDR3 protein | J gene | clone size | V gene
ASSQEGRGETQY | TRBJ2-5 | . | TRBV3-1/TRBV3-2
SAVPTGGGPQH | TRBJ1-5 | . | TRBV29-1
ASSQDLGGNIQY | TRBJ2-4 | . | TRBV14
ASSPPLAGISYNEQF | TRBJ2-1 | . | TRBV14
ASSPQGQNGYT | TRBJ1-2 | few | TRBV7-9
ASCRGLANTGELF | TRBJ2-2 | . | TRBV19
ASSFSDNTYEQY | TRBJ2-7 | . | TRBV11-2
ASSLSSGANVLT | TRBJ2-6 | . | TRBV5-1
ASSEDDNYGYT | TRBJ1-2 | . | TRBV25-1
ASSETSTETQY | TRBJ2-5 | . | TRBV6-1
ASSQVRGPEVGF | TRBJ2-1 | few | TRBV4-1
ASSHDIKKKRTDTQY | TRBJ2-3 | . | TRBV3-1/TRBV3-2
ASSLGQGPEQY | TRBJ2-7 | . | TRBV7-9
ASSPRTDSPLH | TRBJ1-6 | . | TRBV6-5
ASSIYGQSQPQH | TRBJ1-5 | once | TRBV19
ASSRQGTTSTDTQY | TRBJ2-3 | . | TRBV11-2
ASSFSGNQPQH | TRBJ1-5 | . | TRBV7-9
ASSTPGQGSYEQY | TRBJ2-7 | . | TRBV27
ASSSVGGGFNYEQY | TRBJ2-7 | . | TRBV5-1
ASSLRGPLQGALGYNEQF | TRBJ2-1 | . | TRBV27
ASSWGQGLTGELF | TRBJ2-2 | . | TRBV5-1
ASSESRVTEAF | TRBJ1-1 | . | TRBV10-2
ASSSVIRDRNTGELF | TRBJ2-2 | . | TRBV5-6
ASSRIGGTEAF | TRBJ1-1 | . | TRBV3-1/TRBV3-2
ATSRLDRDTEAF | TRBJ1-1 | . | TRBV15
ASSPRGEGYEQY | TRBJ2-7 | . | TRBV9
ASSFVLGQAKPQPQH | TRBJ1-5 | few | TRBV27
ASSEGIGGSAEAF | TRBJ1-1 | few | TRBV6-1
ASSHLFVSYNNEQF | TRBJ2-1 | . | TRBV4-1
ASSFLAGRDTQY | TRBJ2-3 | . | TRBV27
AINMAGGEDTQY | TRBJ2-3 | few | TRBV10-3
SVRTGGSGQPQH | TRBJ1-5 | few | TRBV29-1
ASSSQAVSSYNEQF | TRBJ2-1 | . | TRBV5-1
ATSREERERPLRPSNTEAF | TRBJ1-1 | . | TRBV15
ASSQVGGFSYEQY | TRBJ2-7 | few | TRBV14
ASSQERGEAYNEQF | TRBJ2-1 | few | TRBV3-1/TRBV3-2
ASSYQNQPQH | TRBJ1-5 | . | TRBV6-2/TRBV6-3
ASSLASSGRAPGELF | TRBJ2-2 | . | TRBV7-6
ASRPGGENEKLF | TRBJ1-4 | few | TRBV6-5
ASSLKGGTGELF | TRBJ2-2 | few | TRBV3-1/TRBV3-2
ASSAQGYEQY | TRBJ2-7 | few | TRBV18
ASRTTGVDTGELF | TRBJ2-2 | . | TRBV6-5
ASKEREPSYEQY | TRBJ2-7 | . | TRBV2
ATSQSNTGELF | TRBJ2-2 | few | TRBV24-1